Following are 30 T cell receptor beta chains from one sample sequenced in a study of shared clonotypes between healthy human individuals (TCRdb year 2020). The receptor library was made with the immunoSEQ multiplex PCR assay. TCRdb re-hosts the immuneACCESS table, in-frame sequences only. Its copies lack some clones; in the studies checked, an unresolved V gene accounts for under half of them, and the cause for the rest is not known. This sample has about 120,000 clones in its table, and about 63% of those were observed once. Of the sample, roughly 24% falls within the top ten clones. Sample: memory CD8+ T cells sorted from blood. The label giving this sample's cell subset or site can be read as: CD45RO+ cells pooled with CCR7-negative TemRA cells. The receptor source for this set is a woman in her 30s in good health.

The J gene is TRBJ2-3, the V gene TRBV11-2; D not resolved. V dropped 2 bases and J dropped 3 bases, with 12 bases sitting between them. The length of the CDR3 is 15 residues. CDR1 and CDR2 from the germline V gene are SGHAT and FQNNGV. CDR3 DNA sequence: TGTGCCAGCAGCTTAAGTGGCAGGTGGACAGATACGCAGTATTTT. Protein: CASSLSGRWTDTQYF.

CDR3 protein: CASSPPDYFYEQYF. CDR3 DNA: TGCGCCAGCAGCCCTCCCGACTATTTCTACGAGCAGTACTTC. The chain uses TRBV4-1 and TRBJ2-7; D may be TRBD2 (5 bases). CDR3 size: 14 residues. Trimming removed 4 bases at V and 3 bases at J, with 13 bases between. In germline, CDR1 is MGHRA, CDR2 YSYEKL.

This chain connects TRBV10-3 to TRBJ2-3; 14 bases line up with TRBD2. CDR1 and CDR2 from the germline V gene are ENHRY and SYGVKD. The CDR3 contains 17 residues. V shed 7 bases and J 3 bases; nucleotides not matched to a gene: 9. The CDR3 protein is CAIKRLAGGPGTDTQYF. For the CDR3, the DNA is TGTGCCATCAAAAGACTAGCGGGAGGGCCAGGGACAGATACGCAGTATTTT.

The V and J genes are TRBV27 and TRBJ1-5, with D unclear. Germline assignment: CDR1 MNHEY and CDR2 SMNVEV (reference sequence). The ends were cut back, 7 bases at V and 4 bases at J, with 8 bases in the middle. This CDR3 comprises 12 residues. The CDR3 loop is CASMGANQPQHF. As DNA, the CDR3 is TGTGCCAGCATGGGCGCGAATCAGCCCCAGCATTTT.

This chain uses TRBV7-6 with TRBJ2-3; 12 bases line up with TRBD2. The CDR3 totals 18 residues. V trimming: 1 base; J trimming: 2 bases; junction bases outside the gene matches: 7. CDR1 and CDR2 from the germline V gene are SGHVS and FNYEAQ. The CDR3 region is CASSLGLAGGPPTDTQYF. In DNA form, the CDR3 reads TGTGCCAGCAGCTTAGGTCTAGCGGGAGGGCCCCCCACAGATACGCAGTATTTT.

The V call is TRBV10-3, the J call TRBJ2-2, with 10 bases matching TRBD2. V dropped 4 bases and J dropped 8; count of bases not matched to a gene: 7. The CDR3 runs 15 residues. Germline values: CDR1 ENHRY, CDR2 SYGVKD. The DNA for the CDR3 is TGTGCCATCAGTGGAGCGGGAGGGCCGCATGGGGAGCTGTTTTTT. It codes for CAISGAGGPHGELFF.

In its sample, this clone was seen a few times. The J gene is TRBJ2-1, the V gene TRBV5-4; 11 bases line up with TRBD1. This CDR3 has 16 residues. With 3 bases clipped from V and 8 bases from J, the junction kept 10 bases outside the gene matches. Germline V CDR1 and CDR2: SGHNT, YYREEE (reference sequence). The CDR3 region is CASSSEGQGAVDEQFF. As DNA, the CDR3 is TGTGCCAGCAGCTCCGAAGGACAGGGGGCCGTGGATGAGCAGTTCTTC.

This clone was counted ten times or more. This chain joins TRBV28 and TRBJ1-5; tentative D call: TRBD1 (5 bases). V lost 1 base to trimming and J lost 3 bases, with 10 bases between them. There are 15 residues in the CDR3. Germline CDR1 is MDHEN and CDR2 is SYDVKM. CDR3 sequence reads: CASSLYPGNNQPQHF. For the CDR3, the DNA is TGTGCCAGCAGTTTATATCCAGGGAACAATCAGCCCCAGCATTTT.

This clone was seen once. Additional DNA sequences in this sample encode the identical CDR3. This chain connects TRBV6-1 to TRBJ2-6; TRBD1 is a possible D gene (5 bases). The CDR3 has 15 residues. The ends were cut back, 4 bases at V and 0 bases at J, with 7 bases in the middle. Germline V gene lookup returns CDR1 MNHNS and CDR2 SASEGT. CDR3 sequence reads: CASSADSSGANVLTF. The CDR3, as DNA: TGTGCCAGCAGTGCTGACAGCTCTGGGGCCAACGTCCTGACTTTC.

The rearrangement links TRBV4-1 to TRBJ1-2; D uncertain. V was trimmed by 3 bases and J by 4 bases, leaving 15 bases between them. The CDR3 runs to 15 residues. Germline lookup yields CDR1 MGHRA and CDR2 YSYEKL. In nucleotides, the CDR3 is TGCGCCAGCAGCCAGGGTAGGGCATTAGGCTATGGCTACACCTTC. Protein product: CASSQGRALGYGYTF.

V usage is TRBV5-8 and J usage is TRBJ2-7, with TRBD1 as a possible D gene (9 bases). This CDR3 spans 19 amino acids. The V gene's germline CDR1 is SGHTS and CDR2 YDEGEE. Trimming removed 4 bases from V and 2 bases from J, with 28 bases in between. CDR3 residues: CASSQGETGGLGGPYEQYF. CDR3 in DNA: TGTGCCAGCAGCCAAGGTGAGACAGGGGGACTAGGCGGTCCCTACGAGCAGTACTTC.

J is TRBJ2-1 and V is TRBV10-3; no clear D gene. Germline values: CDR1 ENHRY, CDR2 SYGVKD. This CDR3 region has 14 residues. Trimming removed 2 bases at V and 8 bases at J, with 13 bases between. The CDR3 DNA is TGTGCCATCAGTGAGCTCTTGAGACCCCATGAGCAGTTCTTC. Residues: CAISELLRPHEQFF.

This clone was seen ten or more times. The V and J genes are TRBV28 and TRBJ1-2; 8 bases align to TRBD1. Trimming cost V 7 bases and J 6 bases; bases outside gene matches: 16. CDR3 length: 16 amino acids. The germline V gene has CDR1 MDHEN and CDR2 SYDVKM. The CDR3 coding sequence is TGTGCCAGCATTCAGGACAGGGTGGATTTATTTGATGGCTACACCTTC. Translating gives CASIQDRVDLFDGYTF.

The chain joins TRBV10-3 to TRBJ2-2; TRBD2 agrees at 8 bases. V was pared by 2 bases and J by 6 bases, with 20 bases of the junction left unmatched. There are 20 residues in the CDR3. Germline CDR1 reads ENHRY; CDR2 reads SYGVKD. CDR3 sequence: CAISEPRGQVRREGPGELFF. CDR3 DNA: TGTGCCATCAGTGAGCCACGGGGCCAGGTCCGTCGGGAGGGCCCCGGGGAGCTGTTTTTT.

J is TRBJ2-5 and V is TRBV7-9; D remains ambiguous. Trimming shortened V by 2 bases and J by 4 bases, and 5 bases separated the two germline ends. The CDR3 covers 12 residues. Germline loops: CDR1 SEHNR, CDR2 FQNEAQ (reference sequence). The CDR3 sequence is CASSLKLETQYF. The CDR3 coding sequence is TGTGCCAGCAGCTTAAAGTTAGAGACCCAGTACTTC.

V gene TRBV5-1 combines with J gene TRBJ1-1, with 9 nucleotides matching TRBD1. This CDR3 comprises 15 residues. CDR1 SGHRS and CDR2 YFSETQ come from the germline V gene. V was pared by 5 bases and J by 4 bases, with 9 bases of the junction left unmatched. CDR3: CASRSHRGLSTEAFF. CDR3 nucleotides: TGCGCCAGCAGATCGCACAGGGGGCTAAGCACTGAAGCTTTCTTT.

The chain joins TRBV7-3 to TRBJ2-1; 7 bases are shared with TRBD1. Trimming cost V 5 bases and J 7 bases; bases outside gene matches: 5. This CDR3 is 13 amino acids long. The germline CDR1 and CDR2 sequences are SGHTA and FQGTGA. For the CDR3, the DNA is TGTGCCAGCAGCGGGGGACAGCGGAATGAGCAGTTCTTC. Translation: CASSGGQRNEQFF.

The chain combines TRBV28 with TRBJ1-1, with 7 bases identical to TRBD1. With 5 bases clipped from V and 0 bases from J, the junction kept 9 bases outside the gene matches. This CDR3 spans 16 amino acids. Germline V lookup: CDR1 MDHEN, CDR2 SYDVKM. CDR3 region: CASSVDRVAMNTEAFF. CDR3 bases: TGTGCCAGCAGTGTCGACAGGGTGGCCATGAACACTGAAGCTTTCTTT.

The sample holds one count of this clone. This chain links TRBV10-1 with TRBJ2-1, with 9 bases matching TRBD1. With 5 bases clipped from V and 4 bases from J, the junction kept 3 bases outside the gene matches. Looked up from germline, CDR1 is WNHNN and CDR2 is SYGVQD (reference sequence). This CDR3 spans 14 amino acids. This CDR3 is CASSRTGVYNEQFF. The CDR3 DNA sequence: TGCGCCAGCAGTAGGACAGGGGTTTACAATGAGCAGTTCTTC.

The chain uses TRBV9 and TRBJ1-1; D may be TRBD1 (6 bases). Looked up from germline, CDR1 is SGDLS and CDR2 is YYNGEE. V lost 6 bases to trimming and J lost 1 base, with 19 bases between them. The CDR3 has 16 residues. The CDR3 DNA follows: TGTGCCAGCACCAGGGGCGAGTACCAGGGGAACACTGAAGCTTTCTTT. It specifies CASTRGEYQGNTEAFF.

The chain carries TRBV14 and TRBJ2-7; 9 bases align to TRBD2. Germline V gene sequence: CDR1 SGHDN, CDR2 FVKESK. The CDR3 runs to 15 residues. Trimming at V came to 1 base and at J to 2 bases, leaving 3 bases not matched to a gene. The CDR3 DNA is TGTGCCAGCAGCCAAGTTCTAGCGGGAACCTACGAGCAGTACTTC. This encodes CASSQVLAGTYEQYF.

The CDR3 nucleotides are TGTGCCAGCAGTTACGAGGGATCTGGGGCCAACGTCCTGACTTTC. Translating gives CASSYEGSGANVLTF. This chain links TRBV6-5 with TRBJ2-6; D is possibly TRBD2 (5 bases). Germline CDR1 and CDR2: MNHEY and SVGAGI. The V and J ends lost 2 bases and 1 base respectively, with 6 bases between them. The CDR3 length is 15 residues.

The chain combines TRBV5-6 with TRBJ2-4, with D hard to call. This CDR3 has 16 residues. Trimming cost V 1 base and J 7 bases, with 18 bases left between them. Germline lookup yields CDR1 SGHDT and CDR2 YYEEEE. DNA for the CDR3: TGTGCCAGCAGCTTGATGGCCGCCGGGTTTGTGAACATTCAGTACTTC. It translates to CASSLMAAGFVNIQYF.

This clone was detected ten times or more. The chain couples TRBV29-1 to TRBJ1-2; maybe TRBD1 (5 bases). Germline CDR1 is SQVTM and CDR2 is ANQGSEA. Trimming removed 7 bases at V and 8 bases at J, with 17 bases between. The CDR3 consists of 12 residues. DNA of the CDR3: TGCAGCGCCCTGGACCCTTGGGACGGCTACACCTTC. It translates to CSALDPWDGYTF.

On this clone: Other DNA sequences in the same sample also yield this CDR3. The rearrangement links TRBV7-2 to TRBJ2-7, with D maybe TRBD2 (5 bases). V was clipped by 5 bases and J by 2 bases, with 10 bases between them. CDR1 is SGHTA and CDR2 is FQGNSA in the germline V gene. CDR3 length: 13 residues. For the CDR3, the DNA is TGTGCCAGCAGCCTCGGACTTGCCTACGAGCAGTACTTC. This encodes CASSLGLAYEQYF.

The J gene is TRBJ2-7, the V gene TRBV2; TRBD2 is a possible D gene (6 bases). In germline, CDR1 is SNHLY, CDR2 FYNNEI. The CDR3 extends over 14 amino acids. V shed 6 bases and J shed 4 bases, with 16 bases lying between them. CDR3 region: CASSMGLLGYEQYF. CDR3 bases: TGTGCCAGCAGCATGGGACTTCTGGGTTACGAGCAGTACTTC.

This clone occurred once. This chain joins TRBV7-6 and TRBJ2-5; D unresolved. The CDR3 runs 11 residues. Trimming took 1 base from V and 7 from J, leaving 4 bases between them. Germline V lookup: CDR1 SGHVS, CDR2 FNYEAQ. The CDR3 region has the DNA TGTGCCAGCAGCTTAGAGGGGACCCAGTACTTC. The encoded protein is CASSLEGTQYF.

This rearrangement joins TRBV13 to TRBJ1-2; possible D gene TRBD1, 5 bases. V lost 3 bases and J lost 4, with 9 bases in between. The CDR3 has 13 residues. The germline V gene has CDR1 PRHDT and CDR2 FYEKMQ (reference sequence). The CDR3 here is CASSFEGPYGYTF. The CDR3 DNA is TGTGCCAGCAGCTTTGAGGGACCCTATGGCTACACCTTC.

The chain recombines TRBV12-5 with TRBJ2-2; D is unclear. The germline CDR1 and CDR2 sequences are LGHNT and FRNRAP. V was shortened by 7 bases and J by 6 bases, with 15 bases between the two germline ends. This CDR3 has 14 residues. This CDR3 reads CASAPGPWAGELFF. CDR3 bases: TGTGCTAGTGCCCCCGGGCCGTGGGCCGGGGAGCTGTTTTTT.

The chain carries TRBV11-2 and TRBJ2-1; 12 positions agree with TRBD2. The CDR3 has 15 amino acids. Germline assignment: CDR1 SGHAT and CDR2 FQNNGV. The trim removed 4 bases at V and 7 bases at J, leaving 5 bases unmatched. The CDR3 DNA sequence: TGTGCCAGCAGCTCATGGACTAGCGGGGTTAATGAGCAGTTCTTC. The encoded protein is CASSSWTSGVNEQFF.